Below are 29 T cell receptor beta chains sequenced from a single sample in a study of ipilimumab plus nivolumab after autologous stem cell transplantation. Profiling relied on immunoSEQ multiplex PCR, and the TCRdb table lists in-frame clones only, not all of them. This table holds 15,000 to 20,000 clones, about 81% found once. Here the sequenced sample was PBMCs, taken in a trial of ipilimumab plus nivolumab as post-transplant consolidation. These receptors originate from a male donor with diffuse large B-cell lymphoma.

The rearrangement uses TRBV5-4 and TRBJ2-2; 8 positions match TRBD1. The germline gives CDR1 SGHNT, CDR2 YYREEE (reference sequence). The V gene end was trimmed by 0 bases and the J gene end by 4 bases; junction bases not matched to a gene: 5. CDR3 length equals 16 residues. CDR3 nucleotide sequence: TGTGCCAGCAGCTTGGTACGGACAGGGCCCACCGGGGAGCTGTTTTTT. This encodes CASSLVRTGPTGELFF. Supplemented by reference TRBV5-4 and TRBJ2-2, the full variable domain reads ETGVTQSPTHLIKTRGQQVTLRCSSQSGHNTVSWYQQALGQGPQFIFQYYREEENGRGNFPPRFSGLQFPNYSSELNVNALELDDSALYLCASSLVRTGPTGELFFGEGSRLTVL.

The V gene is TRBV30, the J gene TRBJ1-1; maybe TRBD1 (5 bases). CDR3 length equals 14 residues. V gave up 3 bases and J gave up 1 base, with 12 bases separating them. From germline, CDR1 is GTSNPN and CDR2 SVGIG (reference sequence). The CDR3: CAWRPGPRNTEAFF. Here the CDR3 DNA reads TGTGCCTGGAGGCCAGGGCCAAGGAACACTGAAGCTTTCTTT. The entire variable domain, with the rest obtained from reference TRBV30 and TRBJ1-1, is as follows: SQTIHQWPATLVQPVGSPLSLECTVEGTSNPNLYWYRQAAGRGLQLLFYSVGIGQISSEVPQNLSASRPQDRQFILSSKKLLLSDSGFYLCAWRPGPRNTEAFFGQGTRLTVV.

This clone has a single count. The chain joins TRBV9 to TRBJ2-1; D call uncertain. This CDR3 region has 13 residues. Germline loops: CDR1 SGDLS, CDR2 YYNGEE. Trimming stripped 4 bases from V and 9 bases from J, with 14 bases between. The CDR3 reads CASSSRHSSEQFF. In nucleotides, the CDR3 is TGTGCCAGCAGCAGCCGACATAGCAGTGAGCAGTTCTTC.

V usage is TRBV7-2 and J usage is TRBJ2-2; D is possibly TRBD2 (6 bases). Germline V gene data show CDR1 as SGHTA and CDR2 as FQGNSA. Trimming left V 0 bases short and J 5 bases short, with 10 bases between. The CDR3 extends over 15 amino acids. CDR3 loop: CASSLAGGSTGELFF. As DNA, the CDR3 is TGTGCCAGCAGCTTAGCGGGAGGTTCTACCGGGGAGCTGTTTTTT.

The J gene is TRBJ2-5, the V gene TRBV7-2; D uncertain. CDR3 length: 15 residues. Looked up from germline, CDR1 is SGHTA and CDR2 is FQGNSA. Trimming cost V 0 bases and J 7 bases, with 15 bases left between them. The CDR3: CASSLAGPQSGTQYF. The CDR3 coding sequence is TGTGCCAGCAGCTTAGCAGGCCCCCAGAGTGGGACCCAGTACTTC. The entire variable domain, with the rest obtained from reference TRBV7-2 and TRBJ2-5, is as follows: GAGVSQSPSNKVTEKGKDVELRCDPISGHTALYWYRQSLGQGLEFLIYFQGNSAPDKSGLPSDRFSAERTGGSVSTLTIQRTQQEDSAVYLCASSLAGPQSGTQYFGPGTRLLVL.

The gene calls are TRBV5-1 and TRBJ2-3; unclear D gene. This CDR3 has 19 residues. The germline V and J ends were trimmed by 3 bases and 2 bases, with 25 bases remaining between them. Germline V CDR1 and CDR2: SGHRS, YFSETQ. CDR3 sequence (DNA): TGCGCCAGCAGCTCCCCATCGGGCAGCCCATCTCTTTACACAGATACGCAGTATTTT. Encoded protein: CASSSPSGSPSLYTDTQYF.

The chain links TRBV28 to TRBJ2-3, with D unclear. Germline values: CDR1 MDHEN, CDR2 SYDVKM. V shed 7 bases and J shed 2 bases, with 7 bases lying between them. The CDR3 extends over 12 amino acids. This CDR3 is CASTTPTDTQYF. CDR3 bases: TGTGCCAGCACCACACCCACAGATACGCAGTATTTT. The full variable domain, in which reference TRBV28 and TRBJ2-3 provide the parts outside the CDR3, is DVKVTQSSRYLVKRTGEKVFLECVQDMDHENMFWYRQDPGLGLRLIYFSYDVKMKEKGDIPEGYSVSREKKERFSLILESASTNQTSMYLCASTTPTDTQYFGPGTRLTVL.

The chain combines TRBV14 with TRBJ2-7; 8 bases fit TRBD2. Germline CDR1 reads SGHDN; CDR2 reads FVKESK. The V gene end was trimmed by 1 base and the J gene end by 0 bases; junction bases not matched to a gene: 14. This CDR3 spans 19 amino acids. The CDR3 here is CASSQGGLGGGTNSYEQYF. CDR3 DNA: TGTGCCAGCAGCCAAGGGGGACTCGGGGGGGGGACGAACTCCTACGAGCAGTACTTC.

This clone was found once. This chain uses TRBV6-1 with TRBJ2-7; D is possibly TRBD1 (6 bases). The length of the CDR3 is 15 residues. In germline, CDR1 is MNHNS, CDR2 SASEGT. With 7 bases removed from V and 0 bases from J, the gap between germline ends came to 16 bases. This CDR3 reads CASTPFGTSSYEQYF. In DNA, the CDR3 is TGTGCCAGCACCCCTTTCGGGACAAGCTCCTACGAGCAGTACTTC.

This clone was observed a few times. The chain has TRBV5-4 and TRBJ2-1; the match to TRBD2 covers 9 bases. This CDR3 comprises 17 residues. Germline lookup yields CDR1 SGHNT and CDR2 YYREEE (reference sequence). Trimming cost V 5 bases and J 3 bases; bases outside gene matches: 12. As DNA, the CDR3 is TGTGCCAGCAGTTTCGGGACTAGCAGACCGAACTACAATGAGCAGTTCTTC. Its protein product is CASSFGTSRPNYNEQFF.

The sample holds a few counts of this clone. The chain couples TRBV27 to TRBJ1-5; 8 positions agree with TRBD1. This CDR3 has 15 amino acids. Per germline, CDR1 MNHEY and CDR2 SMNVEV (reference sequence). The junction had 5 bases not matched to a gene; V was cut back by 4 bases and J by 3 bases. CDR3 sequence reads: CASSSLDRDNQPQHF. The CDR3, as DNA: TGTGCCAGCAGTTCCTTGGACAGGGACAATCAGCCCCAGCATTTT.

J is TRBJ1-2 and V is TRBV7-2; tentatively, D is TRBD1 (6 bases). The CDR3 covers 14 residues. Trimming took off 1 base at V and 6 bases at J, with 12 bases between the two ends. CDR1 and CDR2 (germline): SGHTA, FQGNSA. The CDR3 sequence is CASSLGLTGHGYTF. The CDR3, as DNA: TGTGCCAGCAGCTTAGGACTGACAGGCCATGGCTACACCTTC.

The V call is TRBV29-1, the J call TRBJ2-3; 9 nucleotides match TRBD2. Trimming took 6 bases from V and 0 from J; bases not matched to a gene: 7. There are 15 residues in the CDR3. Per germline, CDR1 SQVTM and CDR2 ANQGSEA. CDR3 sequence reads: CSVTGTSYSTDTQYF. The CDR3 region has the DNA TGCAGCGTCACCGGGACTAGCTATAGCACAGATACGCAGTATTTT.

V and J are TRBV9 and TRBJ2-5; 13 bases line up with TRBD2. CDR1 SGDLS and CDR2 YYNGEE come from the germline V gene. Losses at the gene ends were 3 bases for V and 2 bases for J; bases not matched to a gene: 4. This CDR3 region has 16 residues. CDR3 sequence: CASSAGLAGTQETQYF. The DNA for the CDR3 is TGTGCCAGCAGCGCGGGACTAGCGGGGACACAAGAGACCCAGTACTTC.

J is TRBJ2-7 and V is TRBV5-1; 8 positions match TRBD2. V gave up 1 base and J gave up 4 bases; unmatched junction bases: 10. The CDR3 consists of 16 residues. CDR1 and CDR2 from the germline V gene are SGHRS and YFSETQ. The DNA for the CDR3 is TGCGCCAGCAGCTTGATGGCGGGGGGAAATCGGTACGAGCAGTACTTC. Its translation: CASSLMAGGNRYEQYF.

The chain uses TRBV7-2 and TRBJ1-2; D perhaps matches TRBD1 (6 bases). This CDR3 comprises 14 residues. Trimming left V 3 bases short and J 8 bases short, with 16 bases between. Germline V lookup: CDR1 SGHTA, CDR2 FQGNSA. The CDR3 is CASSFPDRTGGYTF. DNA for the CDR3: TGTGCCAGCAGCTTCCCCGACAGGACTGGGGGCTACACCTTC. Full variable domain (rest looked up from reference TRBV7-2 and TRBJ1-2): GAGVSQSPSNKVTEKGKDVELRCDPISGHTALYWYRQSLGQGLEFLIYFQGNSAPDKSGLPSDRFSAERTGGSVSTLTIQRTQQEDSAVYLCASSFPDRTGGYTFGSGTRLTVV.

In its sample, this clone was seen a few times. The chain couples TRBV7-9 to TRBJ2-1, with D perhaps given as TRBD1 or TRBD2 (5 bases each). V was cut by 5 bases and J by 6 bases, with 8 bases left in between. CDR1 and CDR2 (germline): SEHNR, FQNEAQ (reference sequence). The CDR3 spans 12 residues. CDR3 nucleotide sequence: TGTGCCAGCAGCGATGGGGGCAATGAGCAGTTCTTC. It yields the protein CASSDGGNEQFF.

The chain combines TRBV6-5 with TRBJ2-7, with a weak D call TRBD1 (6 bases). The germline gives CDR1 MNHEY, CDR2 SVGAGI. The CDR3 covers 15 residues. The V gene lost 4 bases and the J gene lost 7 bases, with 20 bases spanning the gap. The chain's CDR3 is CASSSGTRGRGEQYF. In DNA form, the CDR3 reads TGTGCCAGCAGTTCCGGGACAAGGGGTAGGGGAGAGCAGTACTTC.

V usage is TRBV2 and J usage is TRBJ2-1; maybe TRBD2 (5 bases). This CDR3 is 14 amino acids long. Germline CDR1 and CDR2: SNHLY and FYNNEI. CDR3 DNA: TGTGCTCTTACGGGCCAGCTCGGGGAAAGTGAGCAGTTCTTC. Amino acid sequence: CALTGQLGESEQFF.

The chain recombines TRBV6-5 with TRBJ1-2; possibly TRBD1 for D (6 bases). V was trimmed by 8 bases and J by 6 bases, leaving 16 bases between them. This CDR3 spans 13 amino acids. CDR1 is MNHEY, CDR2 SVGAGI, per germline. CDR3 DNA sequence: TGTGCCAGCGAAACAGGGTTATATAATGGCTACACCTTC. It is translated as CASETGLYNGYTF.

The rearrangement uses TRBV29-1 and TRBJ1-1; D not resolved. This CDR3 has 13 residues. V dropped 6 bases and J dropped 2 bases, with 13 bases sitting between them. Germline assignment: CDR1 SQVTM and CDR2 ANQGSEA. The CDR3 DNA sequence: TGCAGCGTCACTGAGGACGGAAACACTGAAGCTTTCTTT. Translation: CSVTEDGNTEAFF.

This clone qualifies as medium-sized. The chain carries TRBV5-6 and TRBJ1-2; D call uncertain. The CDR3 runs 15 residues. The V and J ends lost 3 bases and 5 bases respectively, with 17 bases between them. Germline CDR1 and CDR2: SGHDT and YYEEEE. The CDR3 nucleotides read TGTGCCAGCAGCTCCCCTTCTGTCAGAAATTATGGCTACACCTTC. This encodes CASSSPSVRNYGYTF. The complete variable domain, with remaining parts taken from reference TRBV5-6 and TRBJ1-2, reads DAGVTQSPTHLIKTRGQQVTLRCSPKSGHDTVSWYQQALGQGPQFIFQYYEEEERQRGNFPDRFSGHQFPNYSSELNVNALLLGDSALYLCASSSPSVRNYGYTFGSGTRLTVV.

By share of the sample, this clone is medium-sized. The V call is TRBV28, the J call TRBJ1-5; 8 positions agree with TRBD1. The CDR3 is made up of 15 amino acids. The ends lost 6 bases at V and 6 bases at J; junction bases unmatched: 10. The germline V gene encodes CDR1 MDHEN and CDR2 SYDVKM. In DNA form, the CDR3 reads TGTGCCAGCAGGGAATATTCAGGGGGCCTTCAGCCCCAGCATTTT. It encodes CASREYSGGLQPQHF.

This clone showed up just once. The J gene is TRBJ2-5, the V gene TRBV6-4; tentative D call: TRBD1 (5 bases). CDR1 is MRHNA, CDR2 SNTAGT, per germline. This CDR3 is built from 14 residues. Between the trimmed V and J ends, which lost 4 bases and 0 bases, there was a span of 9 bases. The CDR3: CASSGGVDQETQYF. DNA of the CDR3: TGTGCCAGCAGTGGGGGCGTAGACCAAGAGACCCAGTACTTC.

The gene calls are TRBV6-6 and TRBJ1-3; TRBD1 aligns across 8 bases. The CDR3 sequence is 15 residues long. The J segment lost 4 bases and the V segment lost 6 bases, leaving 8 bases of the junction unmatched. Germline CDR1 reads MNHNY; CDR2 reads SVGAGI (reference sequence). The DNA for the CDR3 is TGTGCCAGCAGGCCAACAGGGGGGAGGGGAAACACCATATATTTT. Its translation is CASRPTGGRGNTIYF.

The J gene is TRBJ1-6, the V gene TRBV19, with a possible D match to TRBD1 (5 bases). Germline V gene sequence: CDR1 LNHDA, CDR2 SQIVND (reference sequence). V lost 7 bases to trimming and J lost 7 bases, with 17 bases between them. The CDR3 sequence is 15 residues long. The chain's CDR3 is CASIFGQGGNSPLHF. In nucleotides, the CDR3 is TGTGCCAGTATTTTCGGTCAGGGAGGGAATTCACCCCTCCACTTT.

The rearrangement joins TRBV4-3 to TRBJ1-4, with D unresolved. Trimming took off 5 bases at V and 0 bases at J, with 10 bases between the two ends. The CDR3 runs 15 residues. From germline, CDR1 is LGHNA and CDR2 YSLEER. The CDR3 reads CASSISVATNEKLFF. Here the CDR3 DNA reads TGCGCCAGCAGCATTTCGGTTGCAACTAATGAAAAACTGTTTTTT.

The chain is built from TRBV4-1 and TRBJ2-4, with D unclear. The CDR3 has 16 residues. Looked up from germline, CDR1 is MGHRA and CDR2 is YSYEKL. Trimming cost V 0 bases and J 1 base, with 10 bases left between them. The CDR3: CASSQEDVGAKNIQYF. The CDR3 bases are TGCGCCAGCAGCCAAGAGGATGTAGGGGCCAAAAACATTCAGTACTTC.

The CDR3 DNA reads as TGTGCCAGCAGCTCTCCTCAGATATACGAGCAGTACTTC. Translating gives CASSSPQIYEQYF. The chain joins TRBV5-4 to TRBJ2-5; D ambiguous. The J call may be in error: the DNA end matches TRBJ2-7 better. Looked up from germline, CDR1 is SGHNT and CDR2 is YYREEE (reference sequence). This CDR3 is built from 13 residues.